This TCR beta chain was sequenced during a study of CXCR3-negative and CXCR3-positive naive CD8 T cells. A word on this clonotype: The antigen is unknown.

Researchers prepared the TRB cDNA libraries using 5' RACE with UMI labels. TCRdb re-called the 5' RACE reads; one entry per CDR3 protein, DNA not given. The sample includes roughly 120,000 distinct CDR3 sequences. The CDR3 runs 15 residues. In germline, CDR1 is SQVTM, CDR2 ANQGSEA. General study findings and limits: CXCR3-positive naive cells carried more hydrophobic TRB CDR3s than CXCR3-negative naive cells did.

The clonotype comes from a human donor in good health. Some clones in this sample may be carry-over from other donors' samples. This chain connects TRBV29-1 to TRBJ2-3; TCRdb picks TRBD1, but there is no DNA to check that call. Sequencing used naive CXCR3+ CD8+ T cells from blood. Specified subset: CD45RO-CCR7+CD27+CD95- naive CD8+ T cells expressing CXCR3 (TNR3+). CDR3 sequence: CSVEVTGGVEDTQYF.